This TCR beta chain was retrieved from a study of T cells in Graves' hyperthyroidism and ophthalmopathy. Regarding the study as a whole: Most thyroid clonotypes that were expanded above 0.001 also turned up in blood. Model-based prediction identified ophthalmopathy a median about 6.8 months prior to its onset.

Regions amplified from RNA transcripts were the TCR beta CDR3 regions. HTBI primers were used for first-round RT-PCR of the TCR CDR3. From the multiplex PCR reads, TCRdb called clonotypes with MiXCR, one entry per CDR3 protein. The table shows 300,000 to 450,000 distinct CDR3 sequences, with roughly 13% occurring only once. CDR3 size: 14 residues. Trimming removed 6 bases at V and 4 bases at J, with 10 bases between. Newly diagnosed hyperthyroidism, duration under 2 months, in patients aged 18 to 65. Criteria for exclusion of patients were uncontrolled infection, other autoimmune disease, pregnancy or lactation. Details on this clonotype: The antigen remains unidentified.

The chain couples TRBV12-3 or TRBV12-4 to TRBJ1-6, with D possibly TRBD1 on 6 matching bases. This TCR was sampled from a woman aged 55-70 years with Graves' hyperthyroidism. Sequenced input: blood. DNA for the CDR3: TGTGCCAGCAGGCCGACAGGTTATAATTCACCCCTCCACTTT. As protein: CASRPTGYNSPLHF.